These 13 T cell receptor beta chains originate from one sample sequenced in a study of blood T cell repertoires in COVID-19. Profiled with immunoSEQ multiplex PCR; TCRdb holds only in-frame clones, not every one. Here the sample spans roughly 98,000 clones, about 80% being singletons. Sequencing was carried out using peripheral blood. These receptors originate from a man between 65 and 79 years old with active or convalescent COVID-19.

This rearrangement joins TRBV19 to TRBJ2-2, with D perhaps matching TRBD1 (5 bases). The CDR3 covers 12 residues. Deletions cut 7 bases from V and 7 bases from J, with 10 bases between. Germline CDR1 LNHDA, CDR2 SQIVND (reference sequence). CDR3 sequence (DNA): TGTGCCAGTATAAGGGGTCACGGGGAGCTGTTTTTT. Translated: CASIRGHGELFF.

The V call is TRBV4-1, the J call TRBJ2-1; 7 bases fit TRBD1. The germline CDR1 and CDR2 sequences are MGHRA and YSYEKL. The CDR3 is made up of 15 amino acids. The J segment lost 7 bases and the V segment lost 1 base, leaving 7 bases of the junction unmatched. CDR3 residues: CASSQGSRQGNEQFF. CDR3 DNA: TGCGCCAGCAGCCAAGGGTCACGACAGGGAAATGAGCAGTTCTTC.

V is TRBV3-1 (or the pseudogene TRBV3-2) and J is TRBJ2-3; 8 bases fit TRBD2. Losses at the gene ends were 4 bases for V and 1 base for J; bases not matched to a gene: 7. The CDR3 is made up of 16 amino acids. The germline CDR1 and CDR2 sequences are LGHDT and YNNKEL (reference sequence). CDR3 region: CASSPLGAGGTDTQYF. The CDR3 nucleotides are TGTGCCAGCAGCCCCCTCGGAGCGGGGGGCACAGATACGCAGTATTTT.

V usage is TRBV7-2 and J usage is TRBJ1-5; no clear D. CDR3 length: 13 residues. Looked up from germline, CDR1 is SGHTA and CDR2 is FQGNSA. V was trimmed by 1 base and J by 4 bases, leaving 5 bases between them. The CDR3 sequence is CASSLDGNQPQHF. The CDR3 region has the DNA TGTGCCAGCAGCTTAGACGGGAATCAGCCCCAGCATTTT.

The chain combines TRBV15 with TRBJ2-1; a weak D match, TRBD1 (6 bases). From germline, CDR1 is LNHNV and CDR2 YYDKDF (reference sequence). This CDR3 has 16 amino acids. V lost 5 bases to trimming and J lost 6 bases, with 20 bases between them. The DNA for the CDR3 is TGTGCCACCAGCGGACCGACCCGGACAGTCCCCAATGAGCAGTTCTTC. This encodes CATSGPTRTVPNEQFF.

In regard to this clone: This sample also contains other DNA sequences that code for the same CDR3. This chain uses TRBV14 with TRBJ1-1; D gene unclear. V was cut by 6 bases and J by 0 bases, with 8 bases left in between. CDR1 and CDR2 from the germline V gene are SGHDN and FVKESK. The CDR3 extends over 13 amino acids. The CDR3 coding sequence is TGTGCCAGCAGTCGTCAGGTGAACACTGAAGCTTTCTTT. This encodes CASSRQVNTEAFF.

This clone was observed a single time. The gene calls are TRBV10-3 and TRBJ1-2; 7 bases map to TRBD1. V was pared by 2 bases and J by 5 bases, with 2 bases of the junction left unmatched. The CDR3 runs 13 residues. From germline, CDR1 is ENHRY and CDR2 SYGVKD. The CDR3 loop is CAISEGQVYGYTF. The CDR3 DNA sequence: TGTGCCATCAGTGAGGGACAGGTATATGGCTACACCTTC.

CDR3 DNA: TGTGCCAGCAGCTCCGGGATCTCCGATCAAAACATTCAGTACTTC. Translating it yields CASSSGISDQNIQYF. This chain uses TRBV5-4 with TRBJ2-4, with D perhaps matching TRBD2 (5 bases). Trimming left V 3 bases short and J 5 bases short, with 15 bases between. The CDR3 sequence is 15 residues long. Germline V lookup: CDR1 SGHNT, CDR2 YYREEE (reference sequence).

This chain links TRBV18 with TRBJ2-2; weak D call: TRBD1 (6 bases). Trimming cost V 6 bases and J 2 bases, with 13 bases left between them. The CDR3 contains 15 residues. Germline V lookup: CDR1 KGHSH, CDR2 LQKENI. CDR3 amino acids: CASSPGTPNTGELFF. The CDR3 DNA is TGTGCCAGCTCCCCCGGGACACCTAACACCGGGGAGCTGTTTTTT.

The chain uses TRBV7-8 and TRBJ1-4; D remains ambiguous. Trimming cost V 1 base and J 0 bases, with 6 bases left between them. The CDR3 consists of 15 residues. Germline V gives CDR1 SGHVS, CDR2 FQNEAQ. The CDR3 DNA reads TGTGCCAGCAGCTTAGTTCCAGCAACTAATGAAAAACTGTTTTTT. This sequence encodes CASSLVPATNEKLFF.

This clone was seen just once. V gene TRBV7-9 combines with J gene TRBJ1-4, with D perhaps matching TRBD1 (6 bases). Germline V CDR1 and CDR2: SEHNR, FQNEAQ (reference sequence). The CDR3 has 15 residues. Deletions cut 1 base from V and 5 bases from J, with 11 bases between. This CDR3 reads CASSLDTGSNEKLFF. In DNA, the CDR3 is TGTGCCAGCAGCTTAGATACAGGGTCCAATGAAAAACTGTTTTTT.

The chain employs TRBV29-1 and TRBJ2-2; the D gene is possibly TRBD2 (6 bases). Per germline, CDR1 SQVTM and CDR2 ANQGSEA. The V and J ends lost 5 bases and 9 bases respectively, with 10 bases between them. CDR3 size: 11 residues. The CDR3, as DNA: TGCAGCGTTAGACTAGAACGGGAGCTGTTTTTT. Protein product: CSVRLERELFF.

This chain connects TRBV6-5 to TRBJ2-5; TRBD2 matches 11 bases. Trimming took 0 bases from V and 2 from J; bases not matched to a gene: 2. The germline CDR1 and CDR2 sequences are MNHEY and SVGAGI. The CDR3 runs 16 residues. The CDR3 region has the DNA TGTGCCAGCAGTTACTCGCTAGCGGGGGGACAAGAGACCCAGTACTTC. As protein: CASSYSLAGGQETQYF.